The TCR beta chain described here comes from a study of blood T cell repertoires in COVID-19. In the study overall: Sources were T cells, B-cell-depleted T cells, or PBMCs; the material itself was cDNA or gDNA.

The CDR3 extends over 16 amino acids. Per germline, CDR1 KGHDR and CDR2 SFDVKD. V lost 4 bases, J lost 8 bases, and 11 bases stayed unmatched. Authors' data handling: Reference gene primers were amplified, and this amplification served to estimate nucleated cell counts. Generated by immunoSEQ multiplex PCR, the TCRdb table keeps only in-frame clones and is missing some. V, J and clone size are those of that table, while D and trimming were read from the DNA. The sample shows about 57,000 clones, around 80% of them seen only once. This sequence was found in a human donor in a cohort sampled during active COVID-19. Sequences were obtained from peripheral blood. J is TRBJ1-4 and V is TRBV24-1; 8 bases fit TRBD1. The CDR3: CATSDSTAGGYEKLFF. Written as DNA, the CDR3 is TGTGCCACCAGTGACTCAACAGCAGGGGGCTACGAAAAACTGTTTTTT.